This T cell receptor (beta chain) stems from a study of blood T cell repertoires in COVID-19. Study-wide context: Acute-phase and convalescent COVID-19 samples originated in the United States, Italy and Spain. T cells, B-cell-depleted T cells, or PBMCs provided the cDNA or gDNA that served as material.

The CDR3 extends over 13 amino acids. The V and J ends lost 3 bases and 12 bases, in that order; junction bases with no gene match: 2. The germline CDR1 and CDR2 sequences are SGHAT and FQNNGV. This clone was detected only once. Original methodology: Amplified reference gene primers provided the basis for estimating nucleated cell counts. Repertoires were generated with immunoSEQ multiplex PCR, while TCRdb's copy carries only in-frame clones and drops some. That table is the source of V, J and clone size, and D and trimming were worked out from the DNA. The sample lists 20,000 to 30,000 clones, 75% to 85% occurring once.

The sample comprised peripheral blood. The V and J genes are TRBV11-2 and TRBJ2-1, with TRBD2 identical over 13 bases. The clonotype originates from a man older than 75 with active or convalescent COVID-19. CDR3 sequence: CASSFRLAGGQFF. CDR3 bases: TGTGCCAGCAGCTTCCGACTAGCGGGGGGGCAGTTCTTC.